Sequencing of this T cell receptor beta chain was carried out in a study of vaccination and CD4 T cells after COVID-19. Overall study: Convalescent donors: six male, four female; seven Caucasian, two Asian, one multiracial, two Hispanic.

Per the germline V gene, CDR1 is SGHVS and CDR2 is FNYEAQ. This CDR3 contains 15 residues. Trimming pared 5 bases from V and 5 bases from J, leaving 18 bases between. General study results and limits: Researchers report that 304 of 307 vaccine-specific clones in convalescent patients proved spike mono-reactive. Among reactive clones from convalescent patients, a median 86.3% appeared only post-vaccination.

This clonotype was seen more than once but under ten times. Antigen: not known. Described time point: late sampling 161 to 241 days after vaccination in a few convalescent patients. Treatment specified: approximately 11-day PBMC culture with coronavirus spike peptide pools or control peptides (ViraFEST assay). It was after 10 to 11 days of culture that CD4+ T cells were isolated by negative selection. Oncomine TCR Beta short-read sequencing was applied to DNA from cultured CD4+ T cells. TCRdb re-derived calls from the PCR reads in MiXCR, one entry per CDR3 protein. The repertoire holds 20,000 to 30,000 distinct CDR3 sequences, roughly 40% seen once, with roughly 4.1% in the top ten.

This rearrangement joins TRBV7-6 to TRBJ2-5; the D gene could be TRBD1 or TRBD2 (6 bases each). The receptor was isolated from a human donor who had recovered from COVID-19. The material sequenced was CD4+ T cells from blood, cultured in vitro, taken about 7 months after SARS-CoV-2 vaccination. CDR3 DNA sequence: TGTGCCAGCAGCCGGACAGAGGGAGGAGGGGAGACCCAGTACTTC. It translates to CASSRTEGGGETQYF.